This T cell receptor (beta chain) was profiled in a study of T cell changes during pregnancy in multiple sclerosis. TCRdb's copy holds only in-frame clones and misses some; the assay was immunoSEQ multiplex PCR. The sample lists under 55,000 clones, roughly 92% seen once, with about 0.75% in the top ten. The CDR3 is 16 residues long. The germline gives CDR1 SGHRS, CDR2 YFSETQ. J lost 2 bases, V lost 0 bases, and 7 bases had no gene match. The specimen was CD4+ T cells from peripheral blood mononuclear cells, collected in the third trimester of pregnancy. The chain recombines TRBV5-1 with TRBJ2-7; TRBD1 aligns across 8 bases. The receptor was isolated from a female donor with multiple sclerosis, enrolled in a pregnancy study. CDR3 in amino acids: CASSLVPTGDAYEQYF. Here the CDR3 DNA reads TGCGCCAGCAGCTTGGTCCCGACAGGGGATGCCTACGAGCAGTACTTC.